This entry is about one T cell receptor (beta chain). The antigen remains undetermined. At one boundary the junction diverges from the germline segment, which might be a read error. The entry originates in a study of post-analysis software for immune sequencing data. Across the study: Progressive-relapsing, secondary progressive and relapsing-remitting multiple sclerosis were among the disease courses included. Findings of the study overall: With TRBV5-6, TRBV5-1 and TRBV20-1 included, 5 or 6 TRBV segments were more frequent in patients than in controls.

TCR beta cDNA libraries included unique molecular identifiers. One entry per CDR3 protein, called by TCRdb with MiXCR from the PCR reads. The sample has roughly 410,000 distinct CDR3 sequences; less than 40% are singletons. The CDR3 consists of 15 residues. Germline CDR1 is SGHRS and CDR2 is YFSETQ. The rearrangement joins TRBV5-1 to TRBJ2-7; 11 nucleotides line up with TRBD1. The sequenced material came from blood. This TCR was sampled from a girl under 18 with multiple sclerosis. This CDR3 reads CANSRGQGVRYEQYF. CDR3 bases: TGCGCCAACAGCAGGGGACAGGGGGTAAGGTACGAGCAGTACTTC.